This T cell receptor beta chain emerged from a study of metastatic and nonmetastatic thyroid tumors (dated by TCRdb to the early 2020s). Study-wide context: Repertoires were compared across peripheral blood and tumor or nodule tissue samples from malignant and benign thyroid patients.

Library construction relied on PCR. The run used an Illumina HiSeq 4000. High-throughput sequencing was used to profile the CDR3 region of the TCR beta-chain in every patient. Per the original workflow: The researchers built a classifier to tell apart papillary thyroid cancer patients with distant metastasis, based on CDR3 differences among clinicopathological groups. Repertoire diversity was assessed with the Shannon index, and tumor-blood repertoire similarity with the Morisita-Horn index. Using fastp trimming at Q25 and MiXCR clonotype assembly, TCRdb reanalyzed the public sequencing data and kept in-frame beta chains. Clone size and V and J calls follow TCRdb, not the original study. Here the sample has about 25,000 clones; less than 25% occur a single time. Together, the top ten hold approximately 25% of the sample. General findings and caveats noted by the study authors: In both blood and tumor samples, malignant tumors were reported to have significantly higher TCR beta diversity than benign nodules.

This clone was counted at least ten times. No antigen is known for it. No base quality values were provided; no much bigger clone lies one nucleotide off. No treatment had been received by any patient before thyroid surgery. The study retrospectively analysed patient clinical samples collected from the early 2010s to the late 2010s using T-cell receptor beta sequencing. Its CDR3 holds 13 amino acids, cysteine through phenylalanine. This entry keeps only the CDR3 DNA: 39 bases, framed from base 1. CDR1 ENHRY and CDR2 SYGVKD were looked up in the germline V gene. V drops 3 bases and J drops 0 bases, leaving 5 bases in between.

This TCR was recovered from a male donor with papillary thyroid cancer or a benign thyroid nodule (not recorded which). Some clones in this sample may be carry-over from other donors' samples. The sequenced sample was blood. The chain links TRBV10-3 with TRBJ1-1, with the D gene uncertain. The DNA sequence is as follows: TGTGCCATCAGTGAATCCCTGAACACTGAAGCTTTCTTT. The translation is CAISESLNTEAFF.